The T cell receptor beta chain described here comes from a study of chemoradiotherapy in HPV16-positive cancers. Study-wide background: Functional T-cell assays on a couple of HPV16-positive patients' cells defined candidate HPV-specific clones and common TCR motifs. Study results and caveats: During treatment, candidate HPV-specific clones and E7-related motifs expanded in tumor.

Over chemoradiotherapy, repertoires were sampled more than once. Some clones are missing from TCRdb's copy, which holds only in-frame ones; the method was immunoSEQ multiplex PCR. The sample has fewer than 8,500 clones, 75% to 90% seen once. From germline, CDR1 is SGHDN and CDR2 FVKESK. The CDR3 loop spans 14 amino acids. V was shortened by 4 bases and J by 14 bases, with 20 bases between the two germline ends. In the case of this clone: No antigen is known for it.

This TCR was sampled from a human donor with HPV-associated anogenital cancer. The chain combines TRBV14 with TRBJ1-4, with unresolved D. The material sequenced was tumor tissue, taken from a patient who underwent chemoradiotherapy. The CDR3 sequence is CASSPPGLNKELFF. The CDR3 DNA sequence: TGTGCCAGCAGCCCTCCCGGGCTCAATAAAGAGCTGTTTTTT.